The next 3 T cell receptor beta chains were all read from a single sample in a study of T-cell memory formation after mild COVID-19. Using its own MiXCR run on the 5' RACE reads, TCRdb lists one record per CDR3 protein. This sample has hundreds of thousands of distinct CDR3 sequences, with 20% to 25% found just once. Sequencing was done on a sample of PBMCs or a T cell subset sorted from them (not recorded which). These receptors came from an adult woman who had mild COVID-19 (a few samples of this study predate the infection). Cell type and time point are not known.

This chain connects TRBV7-9 to TRBJ1-4; maybe TRBD1 (6 bases). Germline V gene sequence: CDR1 SEHNR, CDR2 FQNEAQ (reference sequence). The CDR3 contains 13 residues. V lost 7 bases and J lost 8, with 14 bases in between. CDR3 loop: CASTKDGGEKLFF. CDR3 in DNA: TGTGCCAGCACAAAAGACGGGGGCGAAAAACTGTTTTTT.

This clonotype was detected a few times. This chain uses TRBV18 with TRBJ1-5, with D maybe TRBD1 (5 bases). V was shortened by 5 bases and J by 3 bases, with 11 bases between the two germline ends. Germline-derived CDR1 and CDR2 are KGHSH and LQKENI. The CDR3 sequence is 14 residues long. This CDR3 reads CASSYRGDNQPQHF. CDR3 coding DNA: TGTGCCAGCTCATATCGGGGCGACAATCAGCCCCAGCATTTT.

This clonotype was detected a few times. The chain has TRBV7-9 and TRBJ2-6, with TRBD1 matching 8 bases. J lost 4 bases, V lost 2 bases, and 10 bases had no gene match. CDR1 and CDR2 (germline): SEHNR, FQNEAQ (reference sequence). The CDR3 has 18 residues. CDR3 sequence reads: CASSLNLGRDRGANVLTF. In DNA form, the CDR3 reads TGTGCCAGCAGCTTAAATCTGGGCCGGGACAGGGGGGCCAACGTCCTGACTTTC.